This TCR beta chain was documented in a study of PD-L1 blockade in urothelial cancer. Study-level background: Patients previously received 0 to 3 chemotherapy regimens. General observations from the study: Durable-benefit patients expanded tumor-associated blood clones more at 3 weeks.

A note on this clone: The antigen is undetermined.

Method: immunoSEQ multiplex PCR; TCRdb's copy keeps in-frame clones and lacks some. Of 45,000 to 50,000 clones in the sample, roughly 80% were seen once. Germline V CDR1 and CDR2: SGHRS, YFSETQ. Trimming shortened V by 0 bases and J by 5 bases, and 8 bases separated the two germline ends. The CDR3 consists of 13 residues. The time point denotes: peripheral blood 6 weeks after treatment start. The sample here was PBMCs, taken around atezolizumab (anti-PD-L1) treatment. This receptor was taken from a man between 65 and 85 years old with urothelial cancer. The rearrangement links TRBV5-1 to TRBJ1-2, with no clear D. As DNA, the CDR3 is TGCGCCAGCAGCTTGGACAGCTCGTATGGCTACACCTTC. This encodes CASSLDSSYGYTF.